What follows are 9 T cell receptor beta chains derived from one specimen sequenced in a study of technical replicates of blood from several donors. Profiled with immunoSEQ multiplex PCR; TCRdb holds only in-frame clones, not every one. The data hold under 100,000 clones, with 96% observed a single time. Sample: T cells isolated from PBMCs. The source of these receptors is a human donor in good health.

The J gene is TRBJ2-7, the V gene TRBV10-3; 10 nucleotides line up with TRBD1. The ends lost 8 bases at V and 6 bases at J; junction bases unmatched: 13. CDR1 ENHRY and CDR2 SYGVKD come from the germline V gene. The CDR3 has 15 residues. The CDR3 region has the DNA TGTGCCATCCAAGCGGGACAGGGGAATTTCGGCGAGCAGTACTTC. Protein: CAIQAGQGNFGEQYF.

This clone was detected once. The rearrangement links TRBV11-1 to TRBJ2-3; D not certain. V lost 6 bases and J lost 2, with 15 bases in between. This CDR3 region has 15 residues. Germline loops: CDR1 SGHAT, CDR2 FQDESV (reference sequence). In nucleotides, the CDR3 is TGTGCCAGCAGTAAGCGACTGCATGACACAGATACGCAGTATTTT. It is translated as CASSKRLHDTDTQYF.

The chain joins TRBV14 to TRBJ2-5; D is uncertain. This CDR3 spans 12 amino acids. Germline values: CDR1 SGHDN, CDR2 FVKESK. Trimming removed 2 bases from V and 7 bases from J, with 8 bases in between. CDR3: CASSQFVVTQYF. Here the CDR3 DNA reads TGTGCCAGCAGCCAATTCGTAGTGACCCAGTACTTC.

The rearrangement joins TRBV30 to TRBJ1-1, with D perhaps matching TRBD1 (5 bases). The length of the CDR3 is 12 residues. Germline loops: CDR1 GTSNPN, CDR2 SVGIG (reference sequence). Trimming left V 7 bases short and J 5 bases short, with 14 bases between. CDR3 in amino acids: CASSQGKTEAFF. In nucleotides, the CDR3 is TGTGCCTCTTCCCAGGGTAAAACTGAAGCTTTCTTT.

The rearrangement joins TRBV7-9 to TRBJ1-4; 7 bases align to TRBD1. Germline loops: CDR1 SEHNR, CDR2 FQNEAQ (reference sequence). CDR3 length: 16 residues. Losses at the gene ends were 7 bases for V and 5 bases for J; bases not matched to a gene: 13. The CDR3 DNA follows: TGTGCCAGCACCAATACAGGGGCCGGGTTGAATGAAAAACTGTTTTTT. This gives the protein CASTNTGAGLNEKLFF.

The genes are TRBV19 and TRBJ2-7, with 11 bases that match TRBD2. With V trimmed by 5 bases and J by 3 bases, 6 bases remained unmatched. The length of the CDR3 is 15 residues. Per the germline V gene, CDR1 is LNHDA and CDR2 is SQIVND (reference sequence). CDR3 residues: CASSPRLAGHYEQYF. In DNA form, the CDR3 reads TGTGCCAGTAGTCCCCGACTAGCGGGGCACTACGAGCAGTACTTC.

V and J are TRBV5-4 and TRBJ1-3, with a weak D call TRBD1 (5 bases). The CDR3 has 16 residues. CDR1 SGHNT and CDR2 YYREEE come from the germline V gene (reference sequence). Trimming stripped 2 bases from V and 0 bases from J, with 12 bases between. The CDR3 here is CASSFNGGSSGNTIYF. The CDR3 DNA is TGTGCCAGCAGCTTCAACGGGGGGAGCTCTGGAAACACCATATATTTT.

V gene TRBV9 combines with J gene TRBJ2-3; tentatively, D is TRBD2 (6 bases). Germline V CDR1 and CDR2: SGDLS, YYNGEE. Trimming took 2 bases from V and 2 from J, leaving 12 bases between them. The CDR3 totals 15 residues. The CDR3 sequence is CASSVGGAATDTQYF. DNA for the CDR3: TGTGCCAGCAGCGTTGGAGGGGCCGCCACAGATACGCAGTATTTT.

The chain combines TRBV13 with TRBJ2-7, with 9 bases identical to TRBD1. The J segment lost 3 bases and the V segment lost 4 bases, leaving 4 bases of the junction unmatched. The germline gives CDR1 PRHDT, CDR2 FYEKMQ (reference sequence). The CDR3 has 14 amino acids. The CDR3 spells CASSSGTGIYEQYF. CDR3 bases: TGTGCCAGCAGCTCCGGGACAGGGATCTACGAGCAGTACTTC.